This T cell receptor (beta chain) stems from a study of cytomegalovirus exposure and HLA in healthy donors. Study results and caveats: TCR beta V- and J-gene trimming, according to a later analysis, was linked to a missense DCLRE1C variant. Further analysis was carried out later, and it showed several of the most significant clusters appearing linked to common viral pathogens.

Trimming shortened V by 2 bases and J by 7 bases, and 15 bases separated the two germline ends. The CDR3 is 15 residues long. CDR1 and CDR2 from the germline V gene are MNHNS and SASEGT. The PCR used 60 Vbeta and 13 Jbeta primers. Some clones are missing from TCRdb's copy, which holds only in-frame ones; the method was immunoSEQ multiplex PCR. Seen here are approximately 220,000 clones, more than 60% observed once, and the top ten hold approximately 1.7%. About this clone itself: The antigen remains unidentified.

Each of the donors was a healthy bone marrow donor. Unrecorded immune exposure was likely among donors, who were nominally healthy when sampled. The material sequenced was PBMCs. This chain uses TRBV6-1 with TRBJ1-5; D is unresolved. The sequence was obtained from a woman aged 30 to 39 in good health and CMV-seronegative. The CDR3 DNA is TGTGCCAGCAGTGAATCGGAGGCAGTAAACCAGCCCCAGCATTTT. This sequence encodes CASSESEAVNQPQHF.